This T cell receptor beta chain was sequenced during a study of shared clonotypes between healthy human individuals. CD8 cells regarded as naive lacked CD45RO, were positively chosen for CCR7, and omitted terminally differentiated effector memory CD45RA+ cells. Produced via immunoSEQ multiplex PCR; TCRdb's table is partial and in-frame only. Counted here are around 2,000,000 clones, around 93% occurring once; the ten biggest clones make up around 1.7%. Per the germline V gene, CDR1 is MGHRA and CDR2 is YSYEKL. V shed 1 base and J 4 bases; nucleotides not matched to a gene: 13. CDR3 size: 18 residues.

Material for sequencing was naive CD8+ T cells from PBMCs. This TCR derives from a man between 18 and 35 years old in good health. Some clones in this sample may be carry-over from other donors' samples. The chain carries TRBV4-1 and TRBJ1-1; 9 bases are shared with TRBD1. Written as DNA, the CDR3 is TGCGCCAGCAGCCAAGTCAGGCGGGACAGGGCCCTGAGCACTGAAGCTTTCTTT. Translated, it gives CASSQVRRDRALSTEAFF.